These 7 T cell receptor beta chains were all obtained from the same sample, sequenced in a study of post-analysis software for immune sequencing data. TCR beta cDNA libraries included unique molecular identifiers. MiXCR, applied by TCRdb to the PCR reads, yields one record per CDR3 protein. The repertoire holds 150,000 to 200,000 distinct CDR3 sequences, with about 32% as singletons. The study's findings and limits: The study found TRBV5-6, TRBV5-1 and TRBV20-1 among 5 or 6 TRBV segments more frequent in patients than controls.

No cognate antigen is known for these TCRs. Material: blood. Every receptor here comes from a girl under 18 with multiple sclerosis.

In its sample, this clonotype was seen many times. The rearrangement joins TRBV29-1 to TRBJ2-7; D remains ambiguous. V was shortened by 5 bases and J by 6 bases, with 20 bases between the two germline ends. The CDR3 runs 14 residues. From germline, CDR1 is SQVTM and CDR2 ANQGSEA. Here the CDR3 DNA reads TGCAGCGTTCGGTCCGGTATAGGCGCGGCCGAGCAGTACTTC. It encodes CSVRSGIGAAEQYF.

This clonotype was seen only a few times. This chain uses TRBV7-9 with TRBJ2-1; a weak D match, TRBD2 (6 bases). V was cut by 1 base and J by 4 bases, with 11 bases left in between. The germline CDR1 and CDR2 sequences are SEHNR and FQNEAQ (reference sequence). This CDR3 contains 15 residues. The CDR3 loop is CASSLGASEYNEQFF. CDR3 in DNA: TGTGCCAGCAGCTTAGGGGCTAGCGAATACAATGAGCAGTTCTTC.

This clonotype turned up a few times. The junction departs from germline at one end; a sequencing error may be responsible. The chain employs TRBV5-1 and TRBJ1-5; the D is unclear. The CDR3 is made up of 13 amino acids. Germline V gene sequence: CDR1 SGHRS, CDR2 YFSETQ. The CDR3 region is CTSSLAGQEPQHF. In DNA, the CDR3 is TGCACCAGCAGCTTGGCCGGGCAGGAGCCCCAGCATTTT.

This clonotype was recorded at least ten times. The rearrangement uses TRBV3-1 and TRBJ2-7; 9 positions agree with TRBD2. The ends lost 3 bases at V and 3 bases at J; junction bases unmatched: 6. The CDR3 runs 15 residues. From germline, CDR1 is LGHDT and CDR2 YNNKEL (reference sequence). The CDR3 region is CASSHRGRAYYEQYF. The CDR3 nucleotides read TGTGCCAGCAGCCACCGCGGGAGGGCCTACTACGAGCAGTACTTC.

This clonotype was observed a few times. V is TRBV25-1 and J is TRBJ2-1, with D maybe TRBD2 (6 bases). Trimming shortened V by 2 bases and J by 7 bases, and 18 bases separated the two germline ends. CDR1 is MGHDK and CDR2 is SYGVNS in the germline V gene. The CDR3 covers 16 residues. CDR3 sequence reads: CASSERVKGRRNEQFF. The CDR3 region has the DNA TGTGCCAGCAGTGAAAGGGTCAAGGGGAGGAGGAATGAGCAGTTCTTC. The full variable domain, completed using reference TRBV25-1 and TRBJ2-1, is EADIYQTPRYLVIGTGKKITLECSQTMGHDKMYWYQQDPGMELHLIHYSYGVNSTEKGDLSSESTVSRIRTEHFPLTLESARPSHTSQYLCASSERVKGRRNEQFFGPGTRLTVL.

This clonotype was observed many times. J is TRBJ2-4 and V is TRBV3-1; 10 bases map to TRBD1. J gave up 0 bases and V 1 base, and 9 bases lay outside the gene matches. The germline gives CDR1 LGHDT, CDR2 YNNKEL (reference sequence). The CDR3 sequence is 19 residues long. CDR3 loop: CASSQVWDRGRVAKNIQYF. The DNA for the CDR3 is TGTGCCAGCAGCCAAGTCTGGGACAGGGGTCGGGTAGCCAAAAACATTCAGTACTTC.

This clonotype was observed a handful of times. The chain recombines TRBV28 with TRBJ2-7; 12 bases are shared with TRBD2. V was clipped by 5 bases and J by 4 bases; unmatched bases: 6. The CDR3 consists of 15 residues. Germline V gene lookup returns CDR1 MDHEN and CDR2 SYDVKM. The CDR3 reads CASSETSGSLYEQYF. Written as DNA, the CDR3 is TGTGCCAGCAGTGAGACTAGCGGGAGCTTATACGAGCAGTACTTC. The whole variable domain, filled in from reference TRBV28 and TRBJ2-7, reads DVKVTQSSRYLVKRTGEKVFLECVQDMDHENMFWYRQDPGLGLRLIYFSYDVKMKEKGDIPEGYSVSREKKERFSLILESASTNQTSMYLCASSETSGSLYEQYFGPGTRLTVT.